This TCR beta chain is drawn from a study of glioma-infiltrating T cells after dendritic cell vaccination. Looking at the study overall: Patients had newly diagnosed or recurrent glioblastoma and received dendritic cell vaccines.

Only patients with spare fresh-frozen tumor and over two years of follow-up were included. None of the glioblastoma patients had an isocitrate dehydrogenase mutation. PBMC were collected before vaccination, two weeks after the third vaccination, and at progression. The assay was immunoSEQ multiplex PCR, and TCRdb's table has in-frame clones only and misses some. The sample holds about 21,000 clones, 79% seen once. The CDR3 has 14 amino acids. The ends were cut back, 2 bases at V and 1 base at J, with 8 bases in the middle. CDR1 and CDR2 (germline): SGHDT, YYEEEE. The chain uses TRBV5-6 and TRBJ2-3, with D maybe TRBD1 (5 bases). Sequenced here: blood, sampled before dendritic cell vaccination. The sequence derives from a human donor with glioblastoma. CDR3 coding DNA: TGTGCCAGCAGCTTATTCAGGGGCACAGATACGCAGTATTTT. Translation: CASSLFRGTDTQYF.